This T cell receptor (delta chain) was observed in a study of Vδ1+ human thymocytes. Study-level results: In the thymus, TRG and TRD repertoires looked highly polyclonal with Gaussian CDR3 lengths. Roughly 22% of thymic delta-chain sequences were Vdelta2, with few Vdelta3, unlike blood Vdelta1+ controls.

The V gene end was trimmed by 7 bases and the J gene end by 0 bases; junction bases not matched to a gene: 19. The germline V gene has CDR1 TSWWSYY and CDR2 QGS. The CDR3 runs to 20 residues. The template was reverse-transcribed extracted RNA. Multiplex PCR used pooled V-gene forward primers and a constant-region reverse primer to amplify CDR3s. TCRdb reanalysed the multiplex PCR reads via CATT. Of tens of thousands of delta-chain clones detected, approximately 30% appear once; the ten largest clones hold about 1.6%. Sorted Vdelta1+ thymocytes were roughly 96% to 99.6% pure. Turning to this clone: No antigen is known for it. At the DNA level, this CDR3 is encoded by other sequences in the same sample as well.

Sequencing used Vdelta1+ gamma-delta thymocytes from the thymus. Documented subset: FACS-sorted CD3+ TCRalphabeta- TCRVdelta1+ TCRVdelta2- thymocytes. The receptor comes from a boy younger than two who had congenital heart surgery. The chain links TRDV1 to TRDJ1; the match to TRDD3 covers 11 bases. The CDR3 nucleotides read TGTGCTCTTGCCCCTACTCGGCTATACTGGGGGATAATGTACACCGATAAACTCATCTTT. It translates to CALAPTRLYWGIMYTDKLIF.